This T cell receptor (beta chain) derives from a study of OX40 agonist ivuxolimab in advanced cancers. Researchers took blood at baseline, on cycle 4 day 1, and on cycle 7 day 1. Profiled with immunoSEQ multiplex PCR; TCRdb holds only in-frame clones, not every one. The repertoire holds roughly 60,000 clones, with around 87% as singletons. With V trimmed by 6 bases and J by 0 bases, 5 bases remained unmatched. Germline-derived CDR1 and CDR2 are MNHNY and SVGAGI (reference sequence). This CDR3 contains 16 residues. The V call is TRBV6-6, the J call TRBJ2-1; TRBD2 matches at 10 bases. The receptor was isolated from an adult with an advanced solid tumor such as melanoma, head and neck, liver or kidney cancer. The sequenced sample was CD4+ or CD8+ T cells sorted from blood, obtained in a trial of the OX40 agonist ivuxolimab. In DNA form, the CDR3 reads TGTGCCAGCAGGACATCTAGCGGGAGCTCCTACAATGAGCAGTTCTTC. Translating gives CASRTSSGSSYNEQFF.